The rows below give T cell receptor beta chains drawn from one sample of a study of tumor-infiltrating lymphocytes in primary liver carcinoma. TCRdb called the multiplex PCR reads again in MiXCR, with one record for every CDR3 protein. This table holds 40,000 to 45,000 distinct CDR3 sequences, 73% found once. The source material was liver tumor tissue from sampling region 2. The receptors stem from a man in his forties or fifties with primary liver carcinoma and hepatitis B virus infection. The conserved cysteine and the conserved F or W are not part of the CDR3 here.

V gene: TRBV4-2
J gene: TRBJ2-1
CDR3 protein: AISHAGGQGNNEQF

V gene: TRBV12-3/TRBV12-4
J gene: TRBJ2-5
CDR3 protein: ASTQGQSQETRY

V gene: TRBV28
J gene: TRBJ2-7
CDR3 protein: ASSSHGWNSYEQY

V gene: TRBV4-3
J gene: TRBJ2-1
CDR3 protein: VSSQDLYSVYNEQF

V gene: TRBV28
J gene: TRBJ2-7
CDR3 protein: ARSLIGSYEQH

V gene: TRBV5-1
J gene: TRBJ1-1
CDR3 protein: ASSWDGLSNTEAF

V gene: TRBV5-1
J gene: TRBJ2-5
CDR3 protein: ASTHDRVSQETQY

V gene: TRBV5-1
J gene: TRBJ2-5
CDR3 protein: ASSLELSEETQH

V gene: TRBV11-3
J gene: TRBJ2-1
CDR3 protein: ASGLDSGSWHNEQL

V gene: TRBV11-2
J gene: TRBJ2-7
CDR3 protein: ASSLRWTGGNGQY

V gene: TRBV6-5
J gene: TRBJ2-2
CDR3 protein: ASSPGGGGGGLF

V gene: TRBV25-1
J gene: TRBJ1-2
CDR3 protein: ASRFRDSQGYGYT

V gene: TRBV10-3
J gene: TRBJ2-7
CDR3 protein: VISESLYEHY

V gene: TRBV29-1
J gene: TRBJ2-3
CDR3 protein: SVEDRGGRGTVTQY

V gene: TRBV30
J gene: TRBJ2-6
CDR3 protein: AWSLEAAKVVLT

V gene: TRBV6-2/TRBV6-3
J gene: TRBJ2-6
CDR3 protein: ASQGRFPLGANVLT

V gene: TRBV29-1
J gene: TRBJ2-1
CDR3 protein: CVSTSGMGNEQF

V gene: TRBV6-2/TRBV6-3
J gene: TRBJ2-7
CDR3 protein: ASSLRDRAHEQY

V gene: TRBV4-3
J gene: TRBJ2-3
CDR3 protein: TGSQDLPSGTSGRADTQY

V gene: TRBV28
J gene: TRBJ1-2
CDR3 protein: ASSLVTDYGYT

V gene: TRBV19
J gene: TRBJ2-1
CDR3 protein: ASSPRGGERTPNEQF

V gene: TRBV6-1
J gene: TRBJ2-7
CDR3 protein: ASTVQRRSYEQY

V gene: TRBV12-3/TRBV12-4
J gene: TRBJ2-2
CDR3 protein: ASMETANTGELF

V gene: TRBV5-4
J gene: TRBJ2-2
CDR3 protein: ASSHGLAGRTGELF

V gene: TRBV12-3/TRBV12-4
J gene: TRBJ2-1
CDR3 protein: ASSLQARGPHEQF

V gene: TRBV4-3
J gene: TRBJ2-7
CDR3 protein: ANSQDRASGYEQY

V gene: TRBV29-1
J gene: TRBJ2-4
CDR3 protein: SGARVKNIQY

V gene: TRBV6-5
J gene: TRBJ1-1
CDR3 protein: ARSYQGAYAEAL

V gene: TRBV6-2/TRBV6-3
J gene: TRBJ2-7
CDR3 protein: VRSLRDRAHEQY

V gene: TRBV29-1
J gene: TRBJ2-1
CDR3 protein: SLGLAGEFYNEQF

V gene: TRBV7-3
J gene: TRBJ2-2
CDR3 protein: ASSHDEAVANTGELF

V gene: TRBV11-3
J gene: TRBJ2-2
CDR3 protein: ASSSDFSGELF

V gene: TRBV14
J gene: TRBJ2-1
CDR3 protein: ASSAIGGSYNGQF

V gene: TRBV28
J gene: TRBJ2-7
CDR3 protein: ASSLGGTGTYERY

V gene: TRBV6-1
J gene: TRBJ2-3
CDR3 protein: ASSELSSGADTQY

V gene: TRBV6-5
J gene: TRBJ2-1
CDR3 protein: ASESGCEHF

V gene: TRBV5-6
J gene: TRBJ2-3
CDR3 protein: ASSSGAGVRTDTQY

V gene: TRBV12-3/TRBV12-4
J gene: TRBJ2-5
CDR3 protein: ASSLAGVETQC

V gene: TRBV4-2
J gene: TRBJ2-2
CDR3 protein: TSSQDLAGGKGELL

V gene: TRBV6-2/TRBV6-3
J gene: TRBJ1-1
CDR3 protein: ASSRQGYTEDF

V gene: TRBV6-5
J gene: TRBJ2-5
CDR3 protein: VISYPGAETQY

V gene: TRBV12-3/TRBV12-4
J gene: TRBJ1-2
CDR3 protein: ASSIGGYSHT

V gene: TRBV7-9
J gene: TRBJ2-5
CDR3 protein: VSERARRETQY

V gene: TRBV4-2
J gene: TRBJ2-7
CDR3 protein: ADSQAWRGSYEQY

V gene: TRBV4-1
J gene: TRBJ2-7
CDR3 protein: AIKGTGEEQY

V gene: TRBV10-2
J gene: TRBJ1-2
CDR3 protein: ASSDRVGGYT

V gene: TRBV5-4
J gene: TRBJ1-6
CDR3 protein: ASSTVAGPRASPLH

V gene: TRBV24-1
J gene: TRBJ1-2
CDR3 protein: ATSDFWWGYT

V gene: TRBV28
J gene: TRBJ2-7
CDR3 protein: ASSSRDRGRQQY

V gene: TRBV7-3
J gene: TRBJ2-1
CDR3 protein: TSSPTSGRINEQF

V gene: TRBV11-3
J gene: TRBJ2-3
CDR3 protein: TSSSNTDKQY